At least ten counts were recorded for the clone carrying this T cell receptor (beta chain). Its specificity is not known. TCR beta CDR3 regions were amplified from RNA transcripts. TCR CDR3 regions were first amplified by RT-PCR with HTBI primers. Each CDR3 protein gets one entry after TCRdb re-called the multiplex PCR reads with MiXCR. This table holds over 350,000 distinct CDR3 sequences, roughly 20% found once. Inclusion characteristics of ophthalmopathy patients comprised a Clinical Activity Score of at least 3, a NOSPECS grade of at least 4, and duration under 3 months. Each diagnosis drew on symptoms, thyroxine, TRAb, thyroid ultrasound and orbital computed tomography findings. These data are taken from a study of T cells in Graves' hyperthyroidism and ophthalmopathy. At the level of the study: At initial diagnosis, before any treatment had begun, peripheral blood was obtained.

Overall study findings and caveats: Among thyroid clonotypes expanded above 0.001, most also appeared in blood.

CDR1 and CDR2 (germline): SQVTM, ANQGSEA. This CDR3 spans 12 amino acids. The V end was cut by 4 bases, the J end by 1 base, with 7 bases between. The chain recombines TRBV29-1 with TRBJ1-1, with D possibly matching TRBD1 (5 bases). The sequenced sample was blood. The receptor comes from a man aged 18 to 35 with Graves' ophthalmopathy. The DNA for the CDR3 is TGCAGCGTTGCCGGGGGGAACACTGAAGCTTTCTTT. Encoded protein: CSVAGGNTEAFF.